These 11 T cell receptor beta chains were sequenced from one sample in a study of glioma-infiltrating T cells. The iRepertoire nested amplicon-rescue multiplex PCR amplified TCR alpha and beta CDR3s from RNA. MiXCR, run by TCRdb on the multiplex PCR reads, gives a single entry per CDR3 protein. The sample carries roughly 100,000 distinct CDR3 sequences, about 40% recorded once. The source material was glioma tissue, nonneoplastic brain tissue, or PBMCs (not recorded which). These receptors were obtained from a human donor with low-grade glioma or glioblastoma, undergoing nonglioma brain surgery, or in good health (not recorded which).

This clonotype was seen many times. The V call is TRBV3-1, the J call TRBJ2-7; D is possibly TRBD1 (7 bases). V lost 3 bases to trimming and J lost 5 bases, with 17 bases between them. The CDR3 sequence is 15 residues long. The germline CDR1 and CDR2 sequences are LGHDT and YNNKEL (reference sequence). CDR3 bases: TGTGCCAGCAGCCAGGGCGGAGGAGGGGGCGACGAGCAGTACTTC. Its protein is CASSQGGGGGDEQYF.

This clonotype was detected many times. The rearrangement links TRBV6-2 or TRBV6-3 to TRBJ2-5; the D gene is possibly TRBD2 (5 bases). V lost 5 bases and J lost 2, with 9 bases in between. Looked up from germline, CDR1 is MNHEY and CDR2 is SVGEGT. The CDR3 spans 13 residues. In DNA form, the CDR3 reads TGTGCCAGCAGTAGCGGCCTGCAAGAGACCCAGTACTTC. Translating it yields CASSSGLQETQYF.

Comments on this clonotype: This may come from a read error, since a much larger clone is one base off. The rearrangement links TRBV29-1 to TRBJ2-1, with 10 bases aligning to TRBD2. CDR1 SQVTM and CDR2 ANQGSEA come from the germline V gene. The CDR3 is 16 amino acids. In DNA form, the CDR3 reads TGCAGCGTTGACAAAGGACTAGCGGAACTCTACAATGAGCGGTTCTTC. It specifies CSVDKGLAELYNERFF.

The table lists this clonotype with many counts. The V call is TRBV20-1, the J call TRBJ1-6; tentative D call: TRBD1 (5 bases). The germline CDR1 and CDR2 sequences are DFQATT and SNEGSKA (reference sequence). Trimming removed 0 bases from V and 10 bases from J, with 16 bases in between. This CDR3 comprises 15 residues. The CDR3 DNA reads as TGCAGTGCTAGAGACCCCCGGACGAGGGACTCACCCCTCCACTTT. The encoded protein is CSARDPRTRDSPLHF.

The rearrangement links TRBV7-2 to TRBJ2-2, with D uncertain. V was clipped by 5 bases and J by 8 bases, with 9 bases between them. This CDR3 contains 12 residues. Germline V gives CDR1 SGHTA, CDR2 FQGNSA. The CDR3 here is CASSNLPGELFF. CDR3 DNA sequence: TGTGCCAGCAGCAACCTCCCAGGGGAGCTGTTTTTT.

Ten or more counts support this clonotype. The chain is built from TRBV27 and TRBJ2-7; D tentatively fits TRBD1 or TRBD2 (5 bases each). The germline gives CDR1 MNHEY, CDR2 SMNVEV (reference sequence). Trimming cost V 8 bases and J 5 bases, with 19 bases left between them. There are 14 residues in the CDR3. This CDR3 reads CASSHQGEGNEQYF. Written as DNA, the CDR3 is TGTGCCAGCTCTCACCAGGGAGAGGGGAACGAGCAGTACTTC.

V is TRBV12-3 or TRBV12-4 and J is TRBJ2-3; D remains unclear. V was clipped by 6 bases and J by 7 bases, with 11 bases between them. The length of the CDR3 is 12 residues. This chain's CDR3 is CASSPPKNTQYF. The DNA of the CDR3 is TGTGCCAGCAGCCCACCTAAGAATACGCAGTATTTT.

This clonotype was seen at least ten times. The chain uses TRBV19 and TRBJ2-2; D remains unclear. The length of the CDR3 is 15 residues. CDR1 is LNHDA and CDR2 is SQIVND in the germline V gene (reference sequence). Trimming left V 1 base short and J 1 base short, with 7 bases between. CDR3 DNA sequence: TGTGCCAGTAGTATAGGGTTTCGGAACACCGGGGAGCTGTTTTTT. As protein: CASSIGFRNTGELFF.

Of note for this clonotype: A single base separates this from a much larger clone, so it may be a read error. The chain joins TRBV12-3 or TRBV12-4 to TRBJ2-7, with 9 bases matching TRBD2. The junction had 8 bases not matched to a gene; V was cut back by 8 bases and J by 3 bases. This CDR3 comprises 14 residues. The CDR3 loop is CASQTSGAYYEQYF. The CDR3 bases are TGTGCCAGCCAGACTAGCGGAGCCTACTACGAGCAGTACTTC.

This clonotype showed up many times. The J gene is TRBJ2-7, the V gene TRBV2, with 8 nucleotides matching TRBD1. The germline gives CDR1 SNHLY, CDR2 FYNNEI. This CDR3 is built from 13 residues. Trimming removed 4 bases from V and 5 bases from J; junction bases left unmatched: 4. DNA for the CDR3: TGTGCCAGCAGTGGACAGGGGCGACACGAGCAGTACTTC. Its translation: CASSGQGRHEQYF.

This clonotype occurred many times. The rearrangement uses TRBV3-1 and TRBJ1-2; the match to TRBD1 covers 9 bases. Germline values: CDR1 LGHDT, CDR2 YNNKEL (reference sequence). V lost 0 bases to trimming and J lost 4 bases; unmatched junction nucleotides: 0. The CDR3 runs to 14 residues. The DNA for the CDR3 is TGTGCCAGCAGCCAAGAGGACAGGGGCTATGGCTACACCTTC. Its protein is CASSQEDRGYGYTF.